These T cell receptor beta chains were read from a single sample in a study of blood T cells in healthy people across ages. One entry per CDR3 protein, called by TCRdb with MiXCR from the 5' RACE reads. The table records some 1,000,000 distinct CDR3 sequences, under 30% of them present only once. The sample was also linked to a second study, of T cells of mothers and their children.

Sequenced input: blood. The receptors were sampled from a girl aged 2-10 years in good health. Both conserved end residues are part of each CDR3. The D gene is left open where the match is weak. The size of a clone is reported for some rows only, either as once, few or many, or as a class for expanded clones.

TRBJ2-1,TRBV20-1,few,.,TGCAGTGCTAGATCCCAGGGCTCCTACAATGAGCAGTTCTTC,CSARSQGSYNEQFF
TRBJ1-4,TRBV28,.,TRBD1,TGTGCCAGCAGTCCTAGAGAGGGGGCCACTAATGAAAAACTGTTTTTT,CASSPREGATNEKLFF
TRBJ2-5,TRBV28,many,.,TGTGCCAGCAGAGAGGTGACAGGTGCTCGGGAGCAGTACTTC,CASREVTGAREQYF
TRBJ1-5,TRBV21-1,.,.,TGTGCCAGCAGCAAAGGGACAGGGGATAGCAATCAGCCCCAGCATTTT,CASSKGTGDSNQPQHF
TRBJ2-7,TRBV7-9,.,TRBD1,TGTGCCAGCAGCTTAGTGACCGGACAGGGGTCCCCCTACGAGCAGTACTTC,CASSLVTGQGSPYEQYF
TRBJ2-7,TRBV7-9,.,.,TGTGCCAGCAAAGATGCCTTTCACTACGAGCAGTACTTC,CASKDAFHYEQYF
TRBJ1-1,TRBV5-6,.,.,TGTGCCAGCAGCCCTACAGCTGCTTTTGGGACTGAAGCTTTCTTT,CASSPTAAFGTEAFF
TRBJ2-1,TRBV6-5,.,TRBD2,TGTGCCAGCAGTTCCGGGGGGGAATCCTATAATGAGCAGTTCTTC,CASSSGGESYNEQFF
TRBJ1-1,TRBV20-1,.,.,TGCAGTGCTATTGAGGATCGTAACACTGAAGCTTTCTTT,CSAIEDRNTEAFF
TRBJ1-6,TRBV4-1,few,.,TGCGCCAGCAGCCAAGTACTCTGGGATTCACCCCTCCACTTT,CASSQVLWDSPLHF
TRBJ2-1,TRBV4-3,.,.,TGCGCCAGCAGCCAGTCTCGGGGGAGCTCCTACAATGAGCAGTTCTTC,CASSQSRGSSYNEQFF
TRBJ2-2,TRBV12-3/TRBV12-4,few,.,TGTGCCAGCAGTCCCCTCGCGGGACTCATGACCCCCGGGGAGCTGTTTTTT,CASSPLAGLMTPGELFF
TRBJ2-7,TRBV20-1,.,TRBD1,TGCAGTGTACGGGACAGGGAAACCTACGAGCAGTACTTC,CSVRDRETYEQYF
TRBJ2-6,TRBV6-5,few,.,TGTGCCAGCAAAAAGGGACCCCAGGGGGCCAACGTCCTGACTTTC,CASKKGPQGANVLTF
TRBJ2-1,TRBV12-3/TRBV12-4,.,TRBD2,TGTGCCAGCAGTCACAGCGGGAGCTTCGTGGATGAGCAGTTCTTC,CASSHSGSFVDEQFF
TRBJ2-7,TRBV7-2,.,TRBD2,TGTGCCAGCAGCTTAGTCGCACTAGCGACCTACGAGCAGTACTTC,CASSLVALATYEQYF
TRBJ2-7,TRBV29-1,few,TRBD2,TGCAGCGTTGCGGGCGTAGCGGGAACCTACTACGAGCAGTACTTC,CSVAGVAGTYYEQYF
TRBJ1-2,TRBV7-3,few,.,TGTGCCAGCAGCTCCCGTCAAGGTAGCGGCTACACCTTC,CASSSRQGSGYTF
TRBJ2-4,TRBV6-5,few,.,TGTGCCAGCAGTCCAAGCTTCAACATTCAGTACTTC,CASSPSFNIQYF
TRBJ1-4,TRBV4-3,few,.,TGCGCCAGCAGCCAAGATGGGGGGCTCGGTGAAAAACTGTTTTTT,CASSQDGGLGEKLFF
TRBJ1-2,TRBV5-6,.,TRBD1,TGTGCCAGCAGCTTTCTCCGGACAGGGCAGGGCTACACCTTC,CASSFLRTGQGYTF
TRBJ2-7,TRBV25-1,.,.,TGTGCCAGCAGTGGAAGGACGGGAGTCTACGAGCAGTACTTC,CASSGRTGVYEQYF
TRBJ2-7,TRBV7-2,.,.,TGTGCCAGCAGCTTAGGGATCATACGGGGGGCCTTATACGAGCAGTACTTC,CASSLGIIRGALYEQYF
TRBJ1-1,TRBV29-1,once,.,TGCAGCGTTGTGGTGGCAGCGAACACTGAAGCTTTCTTT,CSVVVAANTEAFF
TRBJ2-5,TRBV6-6,.,TRBD2,TGTGCCAGCAGTTACGGACTGGCGGGAGGGCCGAAGACCCAGTACTTC,CASSYGLAGGPKTQYF
TRBJ2-5,TRBV4-1,.,.,TGCGCCAGCAGCCTCCCGGGCGGGAACCCAGGAGAGACCCAGTACTTC,CASSLPGGNPGETQYF
TRBJ2-1,TRBV2,few,.,TGTGCCAGCAGTGAATTGGGTGAGCAGTTCTTC,CASSELGEQFF
TRBJ2-5,TRBV10-3,.,TRBD2,TGTGCCATCAGTGAGTCGATGGCTCCTGGACTAGCGGATCAAGAGACCCAGTACTTC,CAISESMAPGLADQETQYF
TRBJ1-2,TRBV7-9,.,.,TGTGCCAGCAGCTTGGCGTCAGTCCAAACGGGCTACACCTTC,CASSLASVQTGYTF
TRBJ2-7,TRBV19,.,TRBD2,TGTGCCAGTAGTATAGCGACGGGGGGTCCCTACGAGCAGTACTTC,CASSIATGGPYEQYF
TRBJ2-7,TRBV2,few,.,TGTGCCAGCATGGGGTGGGGGTCTTACCGGGACGAGCAGTACTTC,CASMGWGSYRDEQYF
TRBJ2-1,TRBV14,.,.,TGTGCCAGCAGCCCTAACGACAGTGAGCAGTTCTTC,CASSPNDSEQFF
TRBJ1-1,TRBV20-1,.,TRBD1,TGCAGTGCTAGAGAAACAGGGGGCATTCCCATGAACACTGAAGCTTTCTTT,CSARETGGIPMNTEAFF
TRBJ2-5,TRBV7-3,few,.,TGTGCCAGCAGCTGGACACCACAAGAGACCCAGTACTTC,CASSWTPQETQYF
TRBJ1-4,TRBV4-1,few,TRBD1,TGCGCCAGCACACCGACGACAGGGGCGGTAGCAACTAATGAAAAACTGTTTTTT,CASTPTTGAVATNEKLFF
TRBJ2-7,TRBV5-1,.,.,TGCGCCAGCAACTTGGCGTCCTCCCCTCCATCCTACGAGCAGTACTTC,CASNLASSPPSYEQYF
TRBJ2-7,TRBV29-1,few,.,TGCAGCGTTCGACTCACAGGAAGCTACGAGCAGTACTTC,CSVRLTGSYEQYF
TRBJ1-1,TRBV7-2,few,.,TGTGCCAGCAGCTCTTTTGTTGGGACGGTGAACACTGAAGCTTTCTTT,CASSSFVGTVNTEAFF
TRBJ1-1,TRBV20-1,few,.,TGCAGTGCTAGAGATCGGGCAGTCGCTGGTAAGGATTTCTTT,CSARDRAVAGKDFF
TRBJ2-1,TRBV20-1,few,.,TGCAGCACTAACGGTCATGAGCAGTTCTTC,CSTNGHEQFF
TRBJ2-6,TRBV5-1,.,.,TGCGCCAGCAGCCAGGGACAGGCCAACGTCCTGACTTTC,CASSQGQANVLTF
TRBJ2-5,TRBV29-1,.,.,TGCAGCGTCGAGATAATACTGATGAGAAGAGAGACCCAGTACTTC,CSVEIILMRRETQYF
TRBJ1-1,TRBV15,.,.,TGTGCCACCCAGTTTGGACGCGGCACTGAAGCTTTCTTT,CATQFGRGTEAFF
TRBJ1-2,TRBV18,few,.,TGTGCCAGCTCACCACTCGGGGAGAACTATGGCTACACCTTC,CASSPLGENYGYTF